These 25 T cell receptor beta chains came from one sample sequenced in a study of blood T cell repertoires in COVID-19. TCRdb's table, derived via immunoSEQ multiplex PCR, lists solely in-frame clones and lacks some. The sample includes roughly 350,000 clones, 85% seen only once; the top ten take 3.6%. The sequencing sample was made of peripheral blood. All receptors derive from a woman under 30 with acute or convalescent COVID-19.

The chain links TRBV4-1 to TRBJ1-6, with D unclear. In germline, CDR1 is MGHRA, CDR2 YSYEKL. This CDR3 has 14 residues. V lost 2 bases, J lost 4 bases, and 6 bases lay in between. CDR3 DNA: TGCGCCAGCAGCCAATCTCAGTATAATTCACCCCTCCACTTT. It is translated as CASSQSQYNSPLHF.

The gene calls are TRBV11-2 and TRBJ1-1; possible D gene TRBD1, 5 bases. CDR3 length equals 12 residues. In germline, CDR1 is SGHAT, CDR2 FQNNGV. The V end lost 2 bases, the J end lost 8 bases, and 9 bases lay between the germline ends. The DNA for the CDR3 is TGTGCCAGCAGCTTATCGGCAGGGGAAGCTTTCTTT. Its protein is CASSLSAGEAFF.

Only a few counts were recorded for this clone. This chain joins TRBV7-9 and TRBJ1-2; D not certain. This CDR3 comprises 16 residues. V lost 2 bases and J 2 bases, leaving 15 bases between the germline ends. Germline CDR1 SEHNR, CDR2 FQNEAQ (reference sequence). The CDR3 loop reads CASSLREDARNYGYTF. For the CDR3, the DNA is TGTGCCAGCAGCTTAAGGGAGGACGCAAGAAACTATGGCTACACCTTC.

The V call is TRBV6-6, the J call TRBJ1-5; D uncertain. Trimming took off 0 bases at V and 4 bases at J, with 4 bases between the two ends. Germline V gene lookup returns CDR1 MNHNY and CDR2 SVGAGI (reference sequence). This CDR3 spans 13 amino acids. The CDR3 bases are TGTGCCAGCAGTTACTCTCTGAATCAGCCCCAGCATTTT. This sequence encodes CASSYSLNQPQHF.

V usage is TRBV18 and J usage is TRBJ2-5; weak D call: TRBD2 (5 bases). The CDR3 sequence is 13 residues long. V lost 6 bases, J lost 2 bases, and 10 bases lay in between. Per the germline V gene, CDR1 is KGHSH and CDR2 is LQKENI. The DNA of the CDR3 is TGTGCCAGCTCCCCGCGAGGGCAAGAGACCCAGTACTTC. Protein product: CASSPRGQETQYF.

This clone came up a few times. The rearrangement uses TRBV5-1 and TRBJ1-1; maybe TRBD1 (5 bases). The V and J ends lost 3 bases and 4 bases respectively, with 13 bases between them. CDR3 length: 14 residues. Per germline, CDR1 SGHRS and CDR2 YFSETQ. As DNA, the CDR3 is TGCGCCAGCAGCTCGGGGGGTGGTGGCACTGAAGCTTTCTTT. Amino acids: CASSSGGGGTEAFF.

CDR3 coding DNA: TGTGCCAGCAGCACCGTAATGGAGGCCAATGAGCAGTTCTTC. Translated, it gives CASSTVMEANEQFF. The V and J genes are TRBV5-4 and TRBJ2-1; maybe TRBD2 (5 bases). The CDR3 is 14 residues long. V was trimmed by 4 bases and J by 6 bases, leaving 14 bases between them. Germline loops: CDR1 SGHNT, CDR2 YYREEE (reference sequence).

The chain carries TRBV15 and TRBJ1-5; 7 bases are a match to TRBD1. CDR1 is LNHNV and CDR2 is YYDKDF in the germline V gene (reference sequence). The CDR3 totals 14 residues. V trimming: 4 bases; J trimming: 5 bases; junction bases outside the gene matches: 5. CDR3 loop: CATSTKTGYQPQHF. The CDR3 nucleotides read TGTGCCACCAGCACTAAGACAGGGTATCAGCCCCAGCATTTT.

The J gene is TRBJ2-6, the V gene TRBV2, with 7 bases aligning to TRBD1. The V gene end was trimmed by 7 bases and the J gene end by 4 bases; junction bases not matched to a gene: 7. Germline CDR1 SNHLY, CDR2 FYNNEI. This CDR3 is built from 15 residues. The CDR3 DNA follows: TGTGCCAGCACACGACAGGGACAAGGGGCCAACGTCCTGACTTTC. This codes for CASTRQGQGANVLTF.

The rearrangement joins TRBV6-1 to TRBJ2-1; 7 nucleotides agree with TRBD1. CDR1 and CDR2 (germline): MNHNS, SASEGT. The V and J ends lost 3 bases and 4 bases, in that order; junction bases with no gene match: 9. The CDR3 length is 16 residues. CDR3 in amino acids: CASSELTGLLYNEQFF. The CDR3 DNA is TGTGCCAGCAGTGAGCTGACAGGGCTCCTATACAATGAGCAGTTCTTC.

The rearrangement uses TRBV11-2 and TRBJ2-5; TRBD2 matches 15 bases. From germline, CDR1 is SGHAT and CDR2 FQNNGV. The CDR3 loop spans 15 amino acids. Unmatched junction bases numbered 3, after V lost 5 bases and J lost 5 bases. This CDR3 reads CASSLGTSGRETQYF. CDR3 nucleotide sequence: TGTGCCAGCAGCCTCGGGACTAGCGGGAGGGAGACCCAGTACTTC.

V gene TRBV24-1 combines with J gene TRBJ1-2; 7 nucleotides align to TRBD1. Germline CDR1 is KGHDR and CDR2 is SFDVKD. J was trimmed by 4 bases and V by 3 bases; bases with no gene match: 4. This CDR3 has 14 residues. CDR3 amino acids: CATSDHTGVYGYTF. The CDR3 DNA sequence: TGTGCCACCAGTGATCACACAGGGGTCTATGGCTACACCTTC.

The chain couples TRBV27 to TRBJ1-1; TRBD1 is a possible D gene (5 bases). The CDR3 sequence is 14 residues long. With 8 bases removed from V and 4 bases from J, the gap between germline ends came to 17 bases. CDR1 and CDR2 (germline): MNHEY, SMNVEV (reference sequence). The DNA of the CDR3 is TGTGCCAGCTGGGGACGGGAGGCGGGCACTGAAGCTTTCTTT. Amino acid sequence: CASWGREAGTEAFF.

Here the CDR3 DNA reads TGTGCCAGCAGTTATCGGACAGGGCTCGGTGGCTACACCTTC. This gives the protein CASSYRTGLGGYTF. This chain connects TRBV27 to TRBJ1-2; 8 positions agree with TRBD1. With V trimmed by 4 bases and J by 7 bases, 8 bases remained unmatched. This CDR3 is 14 amino acids long. In germline, CDR1 is MNHEY, CDR2 SMNVEV (reference sequence).

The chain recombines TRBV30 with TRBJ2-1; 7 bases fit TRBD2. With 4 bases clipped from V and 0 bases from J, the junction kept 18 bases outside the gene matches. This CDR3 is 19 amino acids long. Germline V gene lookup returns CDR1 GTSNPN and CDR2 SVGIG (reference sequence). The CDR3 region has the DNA TGTGCCTGGACTCGTTTTTCCAGCGGGGTAACGAGCTCCTACAATGAGCAGTTCTTC. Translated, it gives CAWTRFSSGVTSSYNEQFF.

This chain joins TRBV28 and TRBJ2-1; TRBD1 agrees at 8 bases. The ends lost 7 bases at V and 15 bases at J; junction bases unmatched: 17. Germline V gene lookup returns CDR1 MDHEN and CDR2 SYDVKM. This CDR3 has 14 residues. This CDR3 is CASTLFPGGEVRFF. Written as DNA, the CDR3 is TGTGCCAGCACCCTATTCCCAGGGGGCGAAGTCCGGTTCTTC.

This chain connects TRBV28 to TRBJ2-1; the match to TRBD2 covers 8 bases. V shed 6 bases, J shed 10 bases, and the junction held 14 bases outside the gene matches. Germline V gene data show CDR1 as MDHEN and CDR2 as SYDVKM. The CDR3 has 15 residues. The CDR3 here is CASSPPLAEPIEQFF. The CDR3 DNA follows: TGTGCCAGCAGCCCCCCACTAGCGGAGCCTATCGAGCAGTTCTTC.

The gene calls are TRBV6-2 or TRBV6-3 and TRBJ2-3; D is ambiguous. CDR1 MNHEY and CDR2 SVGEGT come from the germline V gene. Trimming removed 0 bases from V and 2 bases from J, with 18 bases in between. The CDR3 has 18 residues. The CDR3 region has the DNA TGTGCCAGCAGTTACTCCACTCGTGAGGATCGAAACACAGATACGCAGTATTTT. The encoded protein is CASSYSTREDRNTDTQYF.

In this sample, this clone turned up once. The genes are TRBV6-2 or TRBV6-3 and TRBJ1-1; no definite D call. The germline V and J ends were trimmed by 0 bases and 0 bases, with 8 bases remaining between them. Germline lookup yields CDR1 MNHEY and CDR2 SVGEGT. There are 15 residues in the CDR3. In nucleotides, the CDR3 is TGTGCCAGCAGTTACTCTCCAGTTATGAACACTGAAGCTTTCTTT. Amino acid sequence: CASSYSPVMNTEAFF.

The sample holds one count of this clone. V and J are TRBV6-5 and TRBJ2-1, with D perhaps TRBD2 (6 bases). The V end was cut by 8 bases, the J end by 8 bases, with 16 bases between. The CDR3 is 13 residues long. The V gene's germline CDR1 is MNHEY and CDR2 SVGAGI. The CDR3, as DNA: TGTGCCAGCTCTCTCGGCGGGGTGGATGAGCAGTTCTTC. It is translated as CASSLGGVDEQFF.

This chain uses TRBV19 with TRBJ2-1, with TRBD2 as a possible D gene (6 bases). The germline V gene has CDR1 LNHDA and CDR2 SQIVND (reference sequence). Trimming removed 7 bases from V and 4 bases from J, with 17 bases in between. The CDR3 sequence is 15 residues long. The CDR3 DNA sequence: TGTGCCAGTATCACCCGGGCGGAGGGATACAATGAGCAGTTCTTC. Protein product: CASITRAEGYNEQFF.

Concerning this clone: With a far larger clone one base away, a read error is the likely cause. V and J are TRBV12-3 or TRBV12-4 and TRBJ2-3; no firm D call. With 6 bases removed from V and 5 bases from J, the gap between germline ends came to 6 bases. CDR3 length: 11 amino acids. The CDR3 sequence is CASSLRDTQYF. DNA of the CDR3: TGTGCCAGCAGCCTCAGAGATACGCAGTATTTT.

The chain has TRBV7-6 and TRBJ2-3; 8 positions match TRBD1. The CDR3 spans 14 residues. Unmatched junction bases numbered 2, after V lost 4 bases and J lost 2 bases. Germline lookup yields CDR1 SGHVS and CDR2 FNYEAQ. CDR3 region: CASSSDRDTDTQYF. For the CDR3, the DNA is TGTGCCAGCAGCTCGGACAGGGACACAGATACGCAGTATTTT.

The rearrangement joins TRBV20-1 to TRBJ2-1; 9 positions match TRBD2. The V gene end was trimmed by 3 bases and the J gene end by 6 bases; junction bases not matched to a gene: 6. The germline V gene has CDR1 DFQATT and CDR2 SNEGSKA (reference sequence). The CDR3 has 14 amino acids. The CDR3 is CSASTLAGVNEQFF. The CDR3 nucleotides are TGCAGTGCTAGTACGTTAGCGGGGGTCAATGAGCAGTTCTTC.

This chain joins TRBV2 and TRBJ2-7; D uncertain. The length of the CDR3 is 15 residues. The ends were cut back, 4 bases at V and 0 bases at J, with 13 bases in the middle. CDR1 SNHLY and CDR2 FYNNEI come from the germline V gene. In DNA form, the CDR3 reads TGTGCCAGCAGTGTGTCATACTCAAGCTCCTACGAGCAGTACTTC. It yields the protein CASSVSYSSSYEQYF.